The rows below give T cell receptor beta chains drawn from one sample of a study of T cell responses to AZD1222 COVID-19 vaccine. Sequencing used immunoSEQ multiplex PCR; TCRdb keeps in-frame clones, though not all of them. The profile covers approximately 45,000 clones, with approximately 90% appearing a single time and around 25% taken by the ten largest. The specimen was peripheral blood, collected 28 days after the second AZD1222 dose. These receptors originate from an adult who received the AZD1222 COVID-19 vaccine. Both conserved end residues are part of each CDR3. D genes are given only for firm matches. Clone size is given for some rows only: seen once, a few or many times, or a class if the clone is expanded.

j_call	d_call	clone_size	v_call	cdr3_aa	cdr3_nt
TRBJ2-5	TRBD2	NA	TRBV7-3	CASSPIAGGLGETQYF	TGTGCCAGCAGCCCCATAGCGGGGGGGCTGGGGGAGACCCAGTACTTC
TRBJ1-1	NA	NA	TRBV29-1	CSAGDVLRGPMNTEAFF	TGCAGCGCCGGAGATGTCCTCAGGGGTCCCATGAACACTGAAGCTTTCTTT
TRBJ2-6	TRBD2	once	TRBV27	CASSSLGGTGANVLTF	TGTGCCAGCAGTTCGCTGGGGGGGACTGGGGCCAACGTCCTGACTTTC
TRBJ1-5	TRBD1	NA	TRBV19	CASSTQGAGGNQPQHF	TGTGCCAGTAGTACTCAGGGGGCAGGAGGCAATCAGCCCCAGCATTTT
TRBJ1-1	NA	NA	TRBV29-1	CSVVRNLEAFF	TGCAGCGTTGTTAGGAACCTTGAAGCTTTCTTT
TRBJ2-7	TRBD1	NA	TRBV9	CASSLGTGGNEQYF	TGTGCCAGCAGCCTCGGGACAGGGGGGAACGAGCAGTACTTC
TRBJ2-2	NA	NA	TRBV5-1	CASSDRLNTGELFF	TGCGCCAGCAGTGACAGACTGAACACCGGGGAGCTGTTTTTT
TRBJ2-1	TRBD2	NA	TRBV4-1	CASSQEPSGRNEQFF	TGCGCCAGCAGCCAAGAGCCTAGCGGGAGAAATGAGCAGTTCTTC
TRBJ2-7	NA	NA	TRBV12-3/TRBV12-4	CASSPDNSYEQYF	TGTGCCAGCAGTCCGGACAACTCCTACGAGCAGTACTTC
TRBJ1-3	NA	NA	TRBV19	CASAPLSSGNTIYF	TGTGCCAGTGCCCCGCTGAGCTCTGGAAACACCATATATTTT
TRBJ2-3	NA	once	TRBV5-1	CASRGTSTDTQYF	TGCGCCAGTCGAGGGACTAGCACAGATACGCAGTATTTT
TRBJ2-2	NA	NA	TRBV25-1	CASSTLGRGGTGELFF	TGTGCCAGCAGTACCTTGGGCAGGGGAGGAACCGGGGAGCTGTTTTTT
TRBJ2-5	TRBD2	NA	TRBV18	CASSPREEDETQYF	TGTGCCAGCTCACCCCGGGAGGAGGACGAGACCCAGTACTTC
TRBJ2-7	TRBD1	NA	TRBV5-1	CASSLGGTGSYEQYF	TGCGCCAGCAGCTTGGGAGGGACAGGGAGCTACGAGCAGTACTTC
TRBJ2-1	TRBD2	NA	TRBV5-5	CASSPGLANEQFF	TGTGCCAGCAGTCCGGGACTAGCCAATGAGCAGTTCTTC
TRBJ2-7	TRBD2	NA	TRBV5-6	CASSGLGAGVGYEQYF	TGTGCCAGCAGCGGCCTAGGGGCGGGGGTAGGCTACGAGCAGTACTTC
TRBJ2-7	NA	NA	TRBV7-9	CASSLRGSGSTYEQYF	TGTGCCAGCAGCTTAAGGGGCTCTGGGTCAACCTACGAGCAGTACTTC
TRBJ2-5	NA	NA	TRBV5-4	CASSRDDQETQYF	TGTGCCAGCAGCCGGGACGACCAAGAGACCCAGTACTTC
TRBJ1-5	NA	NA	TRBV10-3	CATADGSNQPQHF	TGTGCCACGGCCGACGGGAGCAATCAGCCCCAGCATTTT
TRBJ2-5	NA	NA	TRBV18	CASSLSGSQETQYF	TGTGCCAGCTCACTGTCCGGGTCCCAAGAGACCCAGTACTTC
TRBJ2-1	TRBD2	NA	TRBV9	CASSEPSSGGDYNEQFF	TGTGCCAGCAGCGAACCGTCTAGCGGGGGGGACTACAATGAGCAGTTCTTC
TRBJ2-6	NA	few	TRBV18	CASGNQGAGANVLTF	TGTGCCAGCGGCAACCAGGGCGCTGGGGCCAACGTCCTGACTTTC